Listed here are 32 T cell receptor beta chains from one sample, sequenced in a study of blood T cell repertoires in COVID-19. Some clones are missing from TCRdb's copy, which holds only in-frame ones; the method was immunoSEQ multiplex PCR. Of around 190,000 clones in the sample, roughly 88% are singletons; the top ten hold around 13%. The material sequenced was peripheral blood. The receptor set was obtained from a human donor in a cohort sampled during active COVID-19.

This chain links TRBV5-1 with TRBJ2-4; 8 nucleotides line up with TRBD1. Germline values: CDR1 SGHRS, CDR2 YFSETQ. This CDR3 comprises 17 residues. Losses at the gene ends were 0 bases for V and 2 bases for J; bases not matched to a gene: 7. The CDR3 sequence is CASSLGGQGASKNIQYF. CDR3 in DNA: TGCGCCAGCAGCTTGGGTGGGCAGGGGGCGTCCAAAAACATTCAGTACTTC.

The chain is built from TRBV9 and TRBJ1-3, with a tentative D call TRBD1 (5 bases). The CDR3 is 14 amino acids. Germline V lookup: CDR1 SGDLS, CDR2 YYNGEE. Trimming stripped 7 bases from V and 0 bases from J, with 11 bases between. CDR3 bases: TGTGCCAGCGACACAGGCCGCTCTGGAAACACCATATATTTT. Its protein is CASDTGRSGNTIYF.

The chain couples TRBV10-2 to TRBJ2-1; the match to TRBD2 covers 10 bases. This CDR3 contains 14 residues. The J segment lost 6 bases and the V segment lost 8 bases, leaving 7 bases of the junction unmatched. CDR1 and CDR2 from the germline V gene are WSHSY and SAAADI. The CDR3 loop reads CASELAGTSNEQFF. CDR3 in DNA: TGCGCCAGCGAACTAGCGGGAACCTCCAATGAGCAGTTCTTC.

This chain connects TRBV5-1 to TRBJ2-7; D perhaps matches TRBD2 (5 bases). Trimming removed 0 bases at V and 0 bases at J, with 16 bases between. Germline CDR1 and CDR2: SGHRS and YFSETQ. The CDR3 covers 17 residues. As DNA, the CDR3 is TGCGCCAGCAGCTTGGAGGTCGCTAGCAGGAGCTCCTACGAGCAGTACTTC. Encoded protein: CASSLEVASRSSYEQYF.

The CDR3 protein is CASSLGVTEAFF. In DNA form, the CDR3 reads TGTGCCAGCAGTCTCGGGGTAACTGAAGCTTTCTTT. This chain connects TRBV28 to TRBJ1-1; D not resolved. Germline V gives CDR1 MDHEN, CDR2 SYDVKM. CDR3 length: 12 residues. V shed 5 bases and J shed 5 bases, with 9 bases lying between them.

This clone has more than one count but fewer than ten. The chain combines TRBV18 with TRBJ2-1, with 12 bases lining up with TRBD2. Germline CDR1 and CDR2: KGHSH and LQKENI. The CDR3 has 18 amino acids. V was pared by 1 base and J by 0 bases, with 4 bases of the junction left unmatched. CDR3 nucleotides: TGTGCCAGCTCACCACTGACTAGCGGGAGCTACTCCTACAATGAGCAGTTCTTC. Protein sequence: CASSPLTSGSYSYNEQFF.

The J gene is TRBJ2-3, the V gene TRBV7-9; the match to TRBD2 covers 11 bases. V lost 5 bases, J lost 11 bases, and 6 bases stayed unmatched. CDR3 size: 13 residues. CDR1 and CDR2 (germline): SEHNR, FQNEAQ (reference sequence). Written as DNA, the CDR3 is TGTGCCAGCAGCCTTAGCGGGAGGGCCGGGCAGTATTTT. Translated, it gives CASSLSGRAGQYF.

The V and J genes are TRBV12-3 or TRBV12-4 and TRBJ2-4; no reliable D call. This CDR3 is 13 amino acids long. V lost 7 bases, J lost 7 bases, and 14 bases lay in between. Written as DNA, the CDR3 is TGTGCCAGCACCGTTGGGCAGTTCAACATTCAGTACTTC. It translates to CASTVGQFNIQYF.

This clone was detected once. As DNA, the CDR3 is TGTGCCAGCAGTCGGACAGGGGAAATTCCTGAAGCTTTCTTT. Its protein is CASSRTGEIPEAFF. V is TRBV28 and J is TRBJ1-1, with 9 bases matching TRBD1. There are 14 residues in the CDR3. The V and J ends lost 5 bases and 6 bases, in that order; junction bases with no gene match: 7. CDR1 is MDHEN and CDR2 is SYDVKM in the germline V gene.

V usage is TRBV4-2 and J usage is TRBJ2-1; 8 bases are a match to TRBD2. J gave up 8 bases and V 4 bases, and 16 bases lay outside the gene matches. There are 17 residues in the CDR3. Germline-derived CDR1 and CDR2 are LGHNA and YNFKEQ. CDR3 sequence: CASSLQRLSAGVYEQFF. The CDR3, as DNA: TGTGCCAGCAGCCTCCAGCGGCTTTCAGCGGGAGTTTATGAGCAGTTCTTC.

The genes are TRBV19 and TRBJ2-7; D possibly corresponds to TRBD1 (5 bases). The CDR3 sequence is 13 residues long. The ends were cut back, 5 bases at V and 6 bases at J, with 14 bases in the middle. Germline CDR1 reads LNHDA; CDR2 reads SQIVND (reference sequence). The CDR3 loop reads CASSFRIGAEQYF. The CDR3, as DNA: TGTGCCAGTAGTTTTCGTATTGGGGCCGAGCAGTACTTC.

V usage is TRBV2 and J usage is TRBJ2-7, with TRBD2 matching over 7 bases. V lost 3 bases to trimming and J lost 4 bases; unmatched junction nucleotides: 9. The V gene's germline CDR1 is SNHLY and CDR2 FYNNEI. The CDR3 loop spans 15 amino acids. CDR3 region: CASSDRGLWLYEQYF. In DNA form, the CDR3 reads TGTGCCAGCAGTGACCGGGGACTATGGCTGTACGAGCAGTACTTC. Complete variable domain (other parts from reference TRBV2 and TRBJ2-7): EPEVTQTPSHQVTQMGQEVILRCVPISNHLYFYWYRQILGQKVEFLVSFYNNEISEKSEIFDDQFSVERPDGSNFTLKIRSTKLEDSAMYFCASSDRGLWLYEQYFGPGTRLTVT.

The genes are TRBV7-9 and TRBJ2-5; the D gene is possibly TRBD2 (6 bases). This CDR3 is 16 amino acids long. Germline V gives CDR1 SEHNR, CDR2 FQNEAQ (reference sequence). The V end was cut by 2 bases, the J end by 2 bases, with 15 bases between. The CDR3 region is CASSLRPGGTQETQYF. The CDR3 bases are TGTGCCAGCAGCTTACGGCCCGGAGGGACTCAAGAGACCCAGTACTTC.

The CDR3 sequence: CASDSPYNEQFF. As DNA, the CDR3 is TGTGCCAGCGACAGTCCCTACAATGAGCAGTTCTTC. The chain has TRBV7-9 and TRBJ2-1; the D gene is possibly TRBD1 (5 bases). Germline CDR1 SEHNR, CDR2 FQNEAQ (reference sequence). The CDR3 has 12 residues. V shed 8 bases and J shed 2 bases, with 7 bases lying between them.

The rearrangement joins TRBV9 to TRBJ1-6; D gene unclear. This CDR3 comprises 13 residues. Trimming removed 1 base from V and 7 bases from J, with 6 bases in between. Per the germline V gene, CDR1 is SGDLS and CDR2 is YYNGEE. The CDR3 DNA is TGTGCCAGCAGCGTAACGGGGAATTCACCCCTCCACTTT. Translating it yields CASSVTGNSPLHF. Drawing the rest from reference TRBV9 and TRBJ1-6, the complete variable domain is DSGVTQTPKHLITATGQRVTLRCSPRSGDLSVYWYQQSLDQGLQFLIQYYNGEERAKGNILERFSAQQFPDLHSELNLSSLELGDSALYFCASSVTGNSPLHFGNGTRLTVT.

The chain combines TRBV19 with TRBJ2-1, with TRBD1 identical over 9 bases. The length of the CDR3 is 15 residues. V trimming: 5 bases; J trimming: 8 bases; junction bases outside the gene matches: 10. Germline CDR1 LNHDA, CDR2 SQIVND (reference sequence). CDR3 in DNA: TGTGCCAGTAGTGTCCGACAGGGGGTTGGGGATGAGCAGTTCTTC. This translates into CASSVRQGVGDEQFF.

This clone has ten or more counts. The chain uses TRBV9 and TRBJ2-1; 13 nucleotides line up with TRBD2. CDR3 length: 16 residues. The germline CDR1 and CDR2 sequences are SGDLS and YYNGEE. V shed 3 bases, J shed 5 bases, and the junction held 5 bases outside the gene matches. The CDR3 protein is CASSALLAGGNNEQFF. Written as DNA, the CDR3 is TGTGCCAGCAGCGCTTTACTAGCGGGGGGGAACAATGAGCAGTTCTTC.

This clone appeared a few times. As DNA, the CDR3 is TGTGCCAGTAGTATGTCCCCTGGGCGACAAGAGACCCAGTACTTC. Translated, it gives CASSMSPGRQETQYF. The chain has TRBV19 and TRBJ2-5, with no clear D. Trimming pared 3 bases from V and 2 bases from J, leaving 13 bases between. This CDR3 region has 15 residues. The V gene's germline CDR1 is LNHDA and CDR2 SQIVND (reference sequence).

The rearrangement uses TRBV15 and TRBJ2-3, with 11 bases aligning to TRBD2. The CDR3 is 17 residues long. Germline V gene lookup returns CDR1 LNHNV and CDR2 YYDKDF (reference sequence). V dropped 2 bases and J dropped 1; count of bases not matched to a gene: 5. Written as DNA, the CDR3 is TGTGCCACCAGCAGACGCCTGGGACTAGCGGGCACAGATACGCAGTATTTT. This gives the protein CATSRRLGLAGTDTQYF.

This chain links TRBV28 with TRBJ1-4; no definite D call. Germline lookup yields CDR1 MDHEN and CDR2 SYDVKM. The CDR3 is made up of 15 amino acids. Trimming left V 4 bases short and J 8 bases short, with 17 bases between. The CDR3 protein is CASSSPNLIQEKLFF. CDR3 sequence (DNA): TGTGCCAGCAGTTCCCCGAACCTAATCCAAGAAAAACTGTTTTTT.

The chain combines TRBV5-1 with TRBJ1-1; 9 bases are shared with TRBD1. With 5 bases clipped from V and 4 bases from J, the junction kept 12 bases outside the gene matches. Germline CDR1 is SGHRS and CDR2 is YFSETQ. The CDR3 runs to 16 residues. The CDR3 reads CASSRRQGELGTEAFF. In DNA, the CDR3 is TGCGCCAGCAGTCGTCGACAGGGGGAATTGGGCACTGAAGCTTTCTTT. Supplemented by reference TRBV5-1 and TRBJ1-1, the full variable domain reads KAGVTQTPRYLIKTRGQQVTLSCSPISGHRSVSWYQQTPGQGLQFLFEYFSETQRNKGNFPGRFSGRQFSNSRSEMNVSTLELGDSALYLCASSRRQGELGTEAFFGQGTRLTVV.

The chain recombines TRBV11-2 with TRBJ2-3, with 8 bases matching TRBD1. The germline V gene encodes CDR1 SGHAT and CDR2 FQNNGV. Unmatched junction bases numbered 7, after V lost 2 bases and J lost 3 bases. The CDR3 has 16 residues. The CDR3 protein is CASSLFQDRVTDTQYF. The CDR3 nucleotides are TGTGCCAGCAGCTTATTCCAGGACAGGGTGACAGATACGCAGTATTTT. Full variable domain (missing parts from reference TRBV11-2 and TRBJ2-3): EAGVAQSPRYKIIEKRQSVAFWCNPISGHATLYWYQQILGQGPKLLIQFQNNGVVDDSQLPKDRFSAERLKGVDSTLKIQPAKLEDSAVYLCASSLFQDRVTDTQYFGPGTRLTVL.

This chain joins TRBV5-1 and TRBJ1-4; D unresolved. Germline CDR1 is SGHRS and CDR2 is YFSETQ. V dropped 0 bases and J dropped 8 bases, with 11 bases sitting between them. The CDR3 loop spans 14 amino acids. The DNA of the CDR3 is TGCGCCAGCAGCTTGGCGGGTTCTCAGGAAAAACTGTTTTTT. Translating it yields CASSLAGSQEKLFF.

Written as DNA, the CDR3 is TGCGCCAGCAGCCCGAACAGGGGTGGGGACAATGAGCAGTTCTTC. Its translation: CASSPNRGGDNEQFF. The V call is TRBV4-1, the J call TRBJ2-1, with TRBD1 matching over 7 bases. Germline assignment: CDR1 MGHRA and CDR2 YSYEKL. The length of the CDR3 is 15 residues. V lost 4 bases and J lost 5; bases outside the gene matches: 8.

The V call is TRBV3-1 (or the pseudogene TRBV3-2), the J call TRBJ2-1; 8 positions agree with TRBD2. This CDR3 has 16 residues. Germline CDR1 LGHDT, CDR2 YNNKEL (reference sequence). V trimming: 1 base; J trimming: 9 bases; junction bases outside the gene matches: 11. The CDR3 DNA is TGTGCCAGCAGCCAAGGTCAGAGCGGGAGAGGGAGTGAGCAGTTCTTC. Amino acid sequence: CASSQGQSGRGSEQFF.

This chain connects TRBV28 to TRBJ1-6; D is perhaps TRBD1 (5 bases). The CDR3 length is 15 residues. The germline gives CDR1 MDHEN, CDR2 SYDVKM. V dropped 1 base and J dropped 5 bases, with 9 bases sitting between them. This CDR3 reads CASSLLDRDNSPLHF. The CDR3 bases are TGTGCCAGCAGTTTATTAGACAGAGATAATTCACCCCTCCACTTT. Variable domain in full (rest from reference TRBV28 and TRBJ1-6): DVKVTQSSRYLVKRTGEKVFLECVQDMDHENMFWYRQDPGLGLRLIYFSYDVKMKEKGDIPEGYSVSREKKERFSLILESASTNQTSMYLCASSLLDRDNSPLHFGNGTRLTVT.

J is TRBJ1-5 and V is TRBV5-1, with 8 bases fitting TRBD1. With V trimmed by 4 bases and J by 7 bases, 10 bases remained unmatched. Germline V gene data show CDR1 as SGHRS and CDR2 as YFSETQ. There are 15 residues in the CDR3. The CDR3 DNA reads TGCGCCAGCAGCCCCGGGACAGGTTTGGCGCAGCCCCAGCATTTT. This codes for CASSPGTGLAQPQHF.

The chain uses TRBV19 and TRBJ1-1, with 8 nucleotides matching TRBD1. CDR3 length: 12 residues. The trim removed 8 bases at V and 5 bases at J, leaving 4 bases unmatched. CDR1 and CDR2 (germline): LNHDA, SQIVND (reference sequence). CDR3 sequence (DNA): TGTGCCAGTTCCCACAGGGGGACTGAAGCTTTCTTT. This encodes CASSHRGTEAFF.

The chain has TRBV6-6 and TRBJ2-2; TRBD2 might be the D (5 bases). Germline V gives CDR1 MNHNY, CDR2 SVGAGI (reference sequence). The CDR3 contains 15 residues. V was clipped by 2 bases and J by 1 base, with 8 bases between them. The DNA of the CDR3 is TGTGCCAGCAGTTACATTCGGGGGAACACCGGGGAGCTGTTTTTT. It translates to CASSYIRGNTGELFF.

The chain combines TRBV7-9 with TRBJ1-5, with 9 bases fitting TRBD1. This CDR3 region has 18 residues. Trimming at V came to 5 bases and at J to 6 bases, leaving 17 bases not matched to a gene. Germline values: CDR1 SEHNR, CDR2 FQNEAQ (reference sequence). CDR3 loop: CASSQGDYRGRIGQPQHF. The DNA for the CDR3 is TGTGCCAGCAGCCAAGGAGACTACAGGGGGCGTATAGGTCAGCCCCAGCATTTT.

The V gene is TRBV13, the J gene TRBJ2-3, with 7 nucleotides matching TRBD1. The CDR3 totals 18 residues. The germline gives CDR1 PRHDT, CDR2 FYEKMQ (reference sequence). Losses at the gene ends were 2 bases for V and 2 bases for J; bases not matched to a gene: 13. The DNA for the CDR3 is TGTGCCAGCAGCTTAAGGCGCCGGGACAGATATATCACAGATACGCAGTATTTT. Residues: CASSLRRRDRYITDTQYF.

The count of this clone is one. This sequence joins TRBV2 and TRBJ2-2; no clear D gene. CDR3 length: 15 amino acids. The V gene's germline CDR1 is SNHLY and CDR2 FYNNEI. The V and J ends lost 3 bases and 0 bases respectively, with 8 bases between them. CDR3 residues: CASSEVRANTGELFF. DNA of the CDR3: TGTGCCAGCAGTGAGGTACGCGCGAACACCGGGGAGCTGTTTTTT.